This passage covers 10 T cell receptor beta chains from one sample sequenced in a study of blood T cell repertoires in COVID-19. Only in-frame clones appear in the TCRdb table, and some are missing; sequencing was by immunoSEQ multiplex PCR. The repertoire consists of under 150,000 clones, with 84% occurring once and the leading ten covering roughly 3.8%. The sequenced sample was PBMCs or T cells enriched from blood (not recorded which). These receptors were collected from a man aged 50-59 years in a cohort exposed to, infected with or recovered from COVID-19 (not recorded which).

Only one count was recorded for this clone. This chain links TRBV18 with TRBJ2-7, with 11 positions matching TRBD1. The V gene end was trimmed by 4 bases and the J gene end by 0 bases; junction bases not matched to a gene: 5. CDR1 KGHSH and CDR2 LQKENI come from the germline V gene. The CDR3 sequence is 16 residues long. The CDR3: CASSLPGTGGSYEQYF. The CDR3, as DNA: TGTGCCAGCTCACTTCCCGGGACAGGGGGCTCCTACGAGCAGTACTTC.

The rearrangement joins TRBV10-3 to TRBJ2-1; the D gene is possibly TRBD2 (5 bases). Trimming shortened V by 5 bases and J by 10 bases, and 9 bases separated the two germline ends. The CDR3 sequence is 11 residues long. Germline V gene data show CDR1 as ENHRY and CDR2 as SYGVKD. The CDR3 loop reads CAISRTEEQFF. The CDR3 bases are TGTGCCATCAGTCGGACTGAAGAGCAGTTCTTC.

J is TRBJ2-7 and V is TRBV28, with TRBD1 as a possible D gene (6 bases). The length of the CDR3 is 11 residues. CDR1 is MDHEN, CDR2 SYDVKM, per germline. The ends were cut back, 5 bases at V and 9 bases at J, with 11 bases in the middle. The CDR3 loop is CASSDRLRQYF. The CDR3 coding sequence is TGTGCCAGCAGTGACAGGTTACGGCAGTACTTC.

The V gene is TRBV6-2 or TRBV6-3, the J gene TRBJ2-2; D unclear. Germline V CDR1 and CDR2: MNHEY, SVGEGT. V lost 5 bases to trimming and J lost 0 bases, with 10 bases between them. The CDR3 is 15 amino acids. The DNA of the CDR3 is TGTGCCAGCAGTCTTCCTTACACGAACACCGGGGAGCTGTTTTTT. Its protein product is CASSLPYTNTGELFF.

The rearrangement uses TRBV5-1 and TRBJ2-2; D uncertain. CDR1 and CDR2 from the germline V gene are SGHRS and YFSETQ. Deletions cut 2 bases from V and 1 base from J, with 12 bases between. The CDR3 extends over 16 amino acids. CDR3 in amino acids: CASSFEPNLNTGELFF. DNA for the CDR3: TGCGCCAGCAGCTTCGAGCCGAACCTGAACACCGGGGAGCTGTTTTTT.

A few counts support this clone. The CDR3 DNA reads TGCAGCGCCCAGGGGGCCCTCTCTGGGGCCAACGTCCTGACTTTC. Its protein product is CSAQGALSGANVLTF. The chain carries TRBV29-1 and TRBJ2-6; 8 nucleotides match TRBD1. The V gene end was trimmed by 7 bases and the J gene end by 0 bases; junction bases not matched to a gene: 5. CDR1 is SQVTM and CDR2 is ANQGSEA in the germline V gene. This CDR3 region has 15 residues.

The chain carries TRBV2 and TRBJ2-1, with D possibly being TRBD2 (6 bases). The length of the CDR3 is 13 residues. Germline values: CDR1 SNHLY, CDR2 FYNNEI. Deletions cut 6 bases from V and 6 bases from J, with 12 bases between. The CDR3 DNA is TGTGCCAGCAGCCCCGCCGGGGGCAATGAGCAGTTCTTC. This sequence encodes CASSPAGGNEQFF.

The chain couples TRBV6-5 to TRBJ1-6; no clear D. The length of the CDR3 is 15 residues. V was pared by 5 bases and J by 7 bases, with 15 bases between. Germline loops: CDR1 MNHEY, CDR2 SVGAGI. CDR3 nucleotides: TGTGCCAGCAGTAACAGACAAACAGAAAATTCACCCCTCCACTTT. Its protein product is CASSNRQTENSPLHF.

The chain couples TRBV5-1 to TRBJ1-1; weak D call: TRBD1 (5 bases). The germline gives CDR1 SGHRS, CDR2 YFSETQ. The CDR3 is 11 residues long. V lost 0 bases and J 8 bases, leaving 5 bases between the germline ends. The CDR3 is CASSLGTEAFF. The CDR3 region has the DNA TGCGCCAGCAGCTTGGGGACAGAAGCTTTCTTT.

V and J are TRBV18 and TRBJ1-3; D is unclear. The CDR3 is made up of 14 amino acids. From germline, CDR1 is KGHSH and CDR2 LQKENI. Trimming shortened V by 2 bases and J by 1 base, and 6 bases separated the two germline ends. The CDR3 region is CASSPEGSGNTIYF. CDR3 nucleotides: TGTGCCAGCTCACCAGAGGGTTCTGGAAACACCATATATTTT.